The present T cell receptor beta chain was sequenced within a study of cytomegalovirus exposure and HLA in healthy donors. Overall study: Of all 400 or so donors who were genotyped, roughly 85% belonged to the Caucasian-associated ancestry cluster. General study results and limits: It was taken for granted in presence/absence analyses that sequencing depth across donors was roughly uniform.

Concerning this clone: Its antigen is as yet unknown.

Germline trimming cut 2 bases from V and 3 bases from J; bases unmatched to any gene: 2. This CDR3 contains 15 residues. Germline lookup yields CDR1 SGHTA and CDR2 FQGTGA. PCR used 60 Vbeta primers and 13 Jbeta primers. Sequencing used immunoSEQ multiplex PCR; TCRdb keeps in-frame clones, though not all of them. This repertoire shows about 130,000 clones, over 70% found once; its top ten account for around 1.9%. The origin of this receptor is a woman aged 40-49 years in good health and CMV-seronegative. Sequencing was performed on PBMCs. V gene TRBV7-3 combines with J gene TRBJ2-1; TRBD2 matches at 9 bases. The CDR3 nucleotides read TGTGCCAGCAGCTTATATAGCGGGGGCTACAATGAGCAGTTCTTC. Its translation is CASSLYSGGYNEQFF.